This passage covers 32 T cell receptor beta chains from one sample sequenced in a study of blood T cell repertoires in COVID-19. Generated by immunoSEQ multiplex PCR, the TCRdb table keeps only in-frame clones and is missing some. The sample lists 200,000 to 250,000 clones, around 86% occurring once. Sequences were obtained from peripheral blood. The receptors come from a woman aged 55-75 years who had recovered from COVID-19.

The chain carries TRBV11-2 and TRBJ2-3, with 8 bases identical to TRBD2. Germline V lookup: CDR1 SGHAT, CDR2 FQNNGV. The CDR3 is made up of 14 amino acids. With V trimmed by 8 bases and J by 2 bases, 6 bases remained unmatched. The CDR3 here is CASGAGGFTDTQYF. In DNA form, the CDR3 reads TGTGCCAGCGGGGCGGGGGGCTTCACAGATACGCAGTATTTT.

This chain links TRBV6-4 with TRBJ1-5; 8 bases fit TRBD1. V lost 5 bases to trimming and J lost 5 bases; unmatched junction nucleotides: 11. The CDR3 runs 16 residues. CDR1 is MRHNA and CDR2 is SNTAGT in the germline V gene. The CDR3 spells CASSKPTGAWDQPQHF. CDR3 in DNA: TGTGCCAGCAGTAAGCCGACAGGGGCCTGGGATCAGCCCCAGCATTTT.

The chain couples TRBV7-2 to TRBJ1-5; 9 nucleotides agree with TRBD1. The CDR3 consists of 14 residues. Trimming removed 5 bases from V and 6 bases from J; junction bases left unmatched: 5. Germline V gene data show CDR1 as SGHTA and CDR2 as FQGNSA. CDR3 coding DNA: TGTGCCAGCAGCCGGGACAGGGTAGGTCAGCCCCAGCATTTT. Protein: CASSRDRVGQPQHF.

V and J are TRBV5-1 and TRBJ2-2; maybe TRBD2 (5 bases). V gave up 6 bases and J gave up 0 bases, with 9 bases separating them. Germline values: CDR1 SGHRS, CDR2 YFSETQ. The CDR3 contains 14 residues. DNA for the CDR3: TGCGCCAGCACCGGGGTAACGAACACCGGGGAGCTGTTTTTT. It translates to CASTGVTNTGELFF.

This chain connects TRBV9 to TRBJ1-1; 10 nucleotides agree with TRBD1. Trimming at V came to 2 bases and at J to 6 bases, leaving 4 bases not matched to a gene. The CDR3 is 14 amino acids. CDR1 and CDR2 (germline): SGDLS, YYNGEE. The CDR3 DNA reads as TGTGCCAGCAGCGTCAGGGACAGGGGAGCTGAAGCTTTCTTT. Residues: CASSVRDRGAEAFF.

The V gene is TRBV11-1, the J gene TRBJ2-1; 9 bases are a match to TRBD1. Germline trimming cut 3 bases from V and 4 bases from J; bases unmatched to any gene: 7. The CDR3 covers 16 residues. Germline CDR1 SGHAT, CDR2 FQDESV (reference sequence). The CDR3: CASSFMGQGLYNEQFF. CDR3 DNA: TGTGCCAGCAGCTTTATGGGACAGGGCCTTTACAATGAGCAGTTCTTC.

The V and J genes are TRBV10-3 and TRBJ1-5; 9 bases are a match to TRBD1. The V segment lost 6 bases and the J segment 1 base; nucleotides outside the gene matches: 4. CDR1 ENHRY and CDR2 SYGVKD come from the germline V gene. This CDR3 spans 15 amino acids. The CDR3 loop reads CAIRGDRASNQPQHF. CDR3 nucleotide sequence: TGTGCCATCAGGGGGGACAGGGCGAGCAATCAGCCCCAGCATTTT.

The V and J genes are TRBV6-6 and TRBJ1-2; TRBD1 matches 9 bases. The CDR3 is 14 residues long. V shed 6 bases and J 3 bases; nucleotides not matched to a gene: 5. Germline V gene sequence: CDR1 MNHNY, CDR2 SVGAGI (reference sequence). CDR3 DNA sequence: TGTGCCAGCAGCCTGGGACAGGGAGACTATGGCTACACCTTC. Translating gives CASSLGQGDYGYTF.

The CDR3, as DNA: TGTGCCATCAGTGATCGGGACAGGGGGCCAGGTATGGGCTACACCTTC. Amino acid sequence: CAISDRDRGPGMGYTF. The chain joins TRBV10-3 to TRBJ1-2, with 12 bases that match TRBD1. The CDR3 loop spans 16 amino acids. With 3 bases clipped from V and 8 bases from J, the junction kept 10 bases outside the gene matches. The germline CDR1 and CDR2 sequences are ENHRY and SYGVKD.

This chain joins TRBV18 and TRBJ2-1, with D possibly matching TRBD1 (6 bases). The ends were cut back, 3 bases at V and 9 bases at J, with 15 bases in the middle. The CDR3 spans 14 residues. The germline V gene has CDR1 KGHSH and CDR2 LQKENI. The CDR3 sequence: CASSPRQVAFEQFF. Here the CDR3 DNA reads TGTGCCAGCTCACCCAGACAGGTTGCTTTTGAGCAGTTCTTC.

This chain joins TRBV7-9 and TRBJ2-5, with D maybe TRBD1 (6 bases). The germline V gene has CDR1 SEHNR and CDR2 FQNEAQ (reference sequence). Trimming took off 8 bases at V and 5 bases at J, with 15 bases between the two ends. This CDR3 comprises 13 residues. The CDR3 region has the DNA TGTGCCAGCCTCACTGACAGGTCCGAGACCCAGTACTTC. Translating it yields CASLTDRSETQYF.

CDR3 sequence: CASSPLGLEQFF. In DNA form, the CDR3 reads TGTGCCAGCAGCCCCCTAGGCTTAGAGCAGTTCTTC. The chain joins TRBV3-1 (or the pseudogene TRBV3-2) to TRBJ2-1; D unclear. The CDR3 loop spans 12 amino acids. V lost 4 bases and J lost 10, with 11 bases in between. Germline V gene lookup returns CDR1 LGHDT and CDR2 YNNKEL (reference sequence).

The V and J genes are TRBV11-3 and TRBJ2-3; 9 nucleotides line up with TRBD1. CDR1 and CDR2 from the germline V gene are SGHNT and YENEEA. The CDR3 runs to 13 residues. V dropped 5 bases and J dropped 9; count of bases not matched to a gene: 6. CDR3 DNA: TGTGCCAGCAGCACCCTACAGGGGGCGACGCAGTATTTT. Encoded protein: CASSTLQGATQYF.

The CDR3 reads CSVVNTEAFF. The CDR3 region has the DNA TGCAGCGTTGTAAATACTGAAGCTTTCTTT. This chain joins TRBV29-1 and TRBJ1-1, with D unclear. CDR1 and CDR2 (germline): SQVTM, ANQGSEA. Trimming stripped 4 bases from V and 5 bases from J, with 5 bases between. The CDR3 totals 10 residues. The full variable domain, with the rest looked up from reference TRBV29-1 and TRBJ1-1, is SAVISQKPSRDICQRGTSLTIQCQVDSQVTMMFWYRQQPGQSLTLIATANQGSEATYESGFVIDKFPISRPNLTFSTLTVSNMSPEDSSIYLCSVVNTEAFFGQGTRLTVV.

The rearrangement joins TRBV14 to TRBJ1-1; 7 bases are a match to TRBD1. From germline, CDR1 is SGHDN and CDR2 FVKESK. V gave up 7 bases and J gave up 3 bases; unmatched junction bases: 8. The CDR3 loop spans 14 amino acids. The DNA for the CDR3 is TGTGCCAGCAACCGACAGGGCGGGGACACTGAAGCTTTCTTT. Translated: CASNRQGGDTEAFF.

This chain links TRBV19 with TRBJ2-3; D is uncertain. V dropped 4 bases and J dropped 7 bases, with 6 bases sitting between them. CDR1 is LNHDA and CDR2 is SQIVND in the germline V gene (reference sequence). The CDR3 spans 11 residues. Here the CDR3 DNA reads TGTGCCAGTAGTAGTTATTATACGCAGTATTTT. This codes for CASSSYYTQYF.

The chain is built from TRBV5-1 and TRBJ1-1; D not resolved. The CDR3 is made up of 14 amino acids. V dropped 4 bases and J dropped 6 bases, with 16 bases sitting between them. Germline CDR1 and CDR2: SGHRS and YFSETQ. CDR3 in DNA: TGCGCCAGCAGCGCTACCGGGATCGGGGCTGAAGCTTTCTTT. Translating it yields CASSATGIGAEAFF.

This chain connects TRBV15 to TRBJ2-3; possibly TRBD2 for D (6 bases). The CDR3 is 15 residues long. V dropped 2 bases and J dropped 6 bases, with 15 bases sitting between them. CDR1 LNHNV and CDR2 YYDKDF come from the germline V gene (reference sequence). CDR3 DNA: TGTGCCACCAGCAGAAAGGGACTGCACGCGGATACGCAGTATTTT. It translates to CATSRKGLHADTQYF.

The V and J genes are TRBV27 and TRBJ2-4, with 9 positions matching TRBD1. V lost 2 bases, J lost 8 bases, and 7 bases stayed unmatched. The CDR3 sequence is 15 residues long. CDR1 MNHEY and CDR2 SMNVEV come from the germline V gene (reference sequence). DNA for the CDR3: TGTGCCAGCAGTTTAGCCGGGACAGGGTGGGACATTCAGTACTTC. Encoded protein: CASSLAGTGWDIQYF.

The chain is built from TRBV18 and TRBJ2-7; perhaps TRBD1 as D (5 bases). The CDR3 consists of 13 residues. V lost 2 bases and J 5 bases, leaving 10 bases between the germline ends. Germline V gene sequence: CDR1 KGHSH, CDR2 LQKENI. CDR3 in amino acids: CASSPIGVHEQYF. CDR3 coding DNA: TGTGCCAGCTCACCAATAGGGGTCCACGAGCAGTACTTC.

The gene calls are TRBV27 and TRBJ2-7, with 8 bases that match TRBD2. Germline CDR1 and CDR2: MNHEY and SMNVEV (reference sequence). The CDR3 length is 15 residues. The V gene end was trimmed by 1 base and the J gene end by 2 bases; junction bases not matched to a gene: 4. CDR3 bases: TGTGCCAGCAGTTTATATAGCGGGACTACCTACGAGCAGTACTTC. Its protein is CASSLYSGTTYEQYF.

This sequence joins TRBV9 and TRBJ1-6, with D perhaps TRBD1 (6 bases). CDR3 length: 15 residues. Deletions cut 1 base from V and 11 bases from J, with 16 bases between. CDR1 is SGDLS, CDR2 YYNGEE, per germline. The DNA of the CDR3 is TGTGCCAGCAGCGTATATCCAGGGGAGAGGCCACCCCTCCACTTT. Translating gives CASSVYPGERPPLHF.

The chain recombines TRBV14 with TRBJ2-7, with 9 bases aligning to TRBD1. Trimming at V came to 4 bases and at J to 2 bases, leaving 3 bases not matched to a gene. This CDR3 is built from 14 residues. Germline V gene lookup returns CDR1 SGHDN and CDR2 FVKESK. The CDR3 loop reads CASSLRDRAYEQYF. CDR3 nucleotide sequence: TGTGCCAGCAGCCTCCGGGACAGGGCCTACGAGCAGTACTTC.

The V gene is TRBV3-1 (or the pseudogene TRBV3-2), the J gene TRBJ1-4; the match to TRBD1 covers 9 bases. CDR1 is LGHDT and CDR2 is YNNKEL in the germline V gene (reference sequence). This CDR3 contains 16 residues. The ends lost 3 bases at V and 8 bases at J; junction bases unmatched: 10. This chain's CDR3 is CASSHGPGTGNEKLFF. In nucleotides, the CDR3 is TGTGCCAGCAGCCACGGACCCGGGACAGGGAACGAAAAACTGTTTTTT.

The chain couples TRBV19 to TRBJ1-1; D gene uncertain. The CDR3 is 15 amino acids. Germline V gives CDR1 LNHDA, CDR2 SQIVND (reference sequence). V gave up 0 bases and J gave up 6 bases, with 14 bases separating them. This chain's CDR3 is CASSIERGRSAEAFF. DNA for the CDR3: TGTGCCAGTAGTATAGAGCGGGGTAGAAGCGCTGAAGCTTTCTTT.

The chain couples TRBV9 to TRBJ1-4; 7 bases align to TRBD1. Germline CDR1 and CDR2: SGDLS and YYNGEE. Trimming at V came to 3 bases and at J to 4 bases, leaving 12 bases not matched to a gene. The CDR3 loop spans 17 amino acids. The CDR3 sequence: CASSGLDRVGGNEKLFF. DNA for the CDR3: TGTGCCAGCAGCGGACTAGACAGGGTTGGGGGTAATGAAAAACTGTTTTTT.

In this sample, this clone turned up a few times. This sequence joins TRBV5-4 and TRBJ2-7, with 7 bases matching TRBD2. Germline CDR1 SGHNT, CDR2 YYREEE (reference sequence). V shed 4 bases and J 6 bases; nucleotides not matched to a gene: 10. The CDR3 is made up of 14 amino acids. The CDR3 is CASSPVMGGIEQYF. CDR3 nucleotides: TGTGCCAGCAGCCCCGTTATGGGGGGGATCGAGCAGTACTTC.

This clone was seen just once. This chain uses TRBV6-2 or TRBV6-3 with TRBJ2-5, with D unclear. The CDR3 contains 13 residues. Trimming cost V 6 bases and J 4 bases, with 12 bases left between them. The V gene's germline CDR1 is MNHEY and CDR2 SVGEGT. In DNA, the CDR3 is TGTGCCAGCAGCCAAGGAGCCCCAGAGACCCAGTACTTC. Protein sequence: CASSQGAPETQYF.

The chain carries TRBV11-3 and TRBJ1-6; tentatively, D is TRBD1 (5 bases). The CDR3 spans 13 residues. The germline V gene encodes CDR1 SGHNT and CDR2 YENEEA. Trimming cost V 1 base and J 9 bases, with 7 bases left between them. CDR3 sequence reads: CASSLGGSSPLHF. In nucleotides, the CDR3 is TGTGCCAGCAGCTTAGGGGGCAGTTCACCCCTCCACTTT. The variable domain in full, with the rest retrieved from reference TRBV11-3 and TRBJ1-6, is EAGVVQSPRYKIIEKKQPVAFWCNPISGHNTLYWYLQNLGQGPELLIRYENEEAVDDSQLPKDRFSAERLKGVDSTLKIQPAELGDSAVYLCASSLGGSSPLHFGNGTRLTVT.

V gene TRBV19 combines with J gene TRBJ2-2; 9 nucleotides match TRBD2. CDR1 and CDR2 from the germline V gene are LNHDA and SQIVND (reference sequence). The length of the CDR3 is 18 residues. V lost 3 bases, J lost 6 bases, and 14 bases stayed unmatched. The CDR3 spells CASSIPVPGTSLPGELFF. The DNA of the CDR3 is TGTGCCAGTAGTATCCCCGTCCCCGGGACTAGCCTCCCCGGGGAGCTGTTTTTT.

J is TRBJ2-5 and V is TRBV12-5; TRBD2 aligns across 7 bases. V lost 8 bases to trimming and J lost 3 bases; unmatched junction nucleotides: 6. CDR1 is LGHNT and CDR2 is FRNRAP in the germline V gene. The CDR3 consists of 13 residues. CDR3 sequence: CASKRAGEETQYF. The CDR3 DNA follows: TGTGCTAGTAAAAGGGCGGGAGAAGAGACCCAGTACTTC.

This clone showed up just once. The V and J genes are TRBV11-2 and TRBJ2-2; 8 bases fit TRBD1. After removal of 5 bases from V and 5 bases from J, the junction contained 4 bases not matched to a gene. From germline, CDR1 is SGHAT and CDR2 FQNNGV. The length of the CDR3 is 14 residues. In nucleotides, the CDR3 is TGTGCCAGCAGCACTACAGGGGGAACCGGGGAGCTGTTTTTT. Protein sequence: CASSTTGGTGELFF.